Listed below are T cell receptor beta chains from one sample, sequenced in a study of CD8+CD57+ T cells in acquired aplastic anemia. TCRdb analysed the reads with MiXCR anew, one entry per CDR3 protein. Here the sample spans more than 150,000 distinct CDR3 sequences, 48% being singletons. What was sequenced was sorted CD4+, CD8+, or CD8+CD57+ T cells (not recorded which) from PBMCs. These receptors originate from a human donor with aplastic anemia. CDR3s include the opening cysteine and the closing phenylalanine or tryptophan. Fields, in order: clone size, V gene, D gene, J gene, CDR3 DNA, CDR3 protein. The D gene is left open where the match is weak. The size entry is marked missing in some rows and otherwise reads once, few, many or a size class.

abundance: many; v_gene: TRBV6-1; d_gene: -; j_gene: TRBJ1-2; CDR3nt: TGTGCCAGCAGCAAAAACCCCGCTAACTATGGCTACACCTTC; CDR3aa: CASSKNPANYGYTF
abundance: -; v_gene: TRBV10-3; d_gene: -; j_gene: TRBJ1-5; CDR3nt: TGTGCCATCAGTGAAGGGGTTCGCAATCAGCCCCAGCATTTT; CDR3aa: CAISEGVRNQPQHF
abundance: few; v_gene: TRBV12-3/TRBV12-4; d_gene: TRBD2; j_gene: TRBJ2-1; CDR3nt: TGTGCCAGCAGGGGACTAGCGGGAGGAAAGTTGTTTGAGCAGTTCTTC; CDR3aa: CASRGLAGGKLFEQFF
abundance: -; v_gene: TRBV19; d_gene: TRBD1; j_gene: TRBJ2-1; CDR3nt: TGTGCCAGTAGTATAGGGACAGGGGAAAATGAGCAGTTCTTC; CDR3aa: CASSIGTGENEQFF
abundance: many; v_gene: TRBV6-4; d_gene: -; j_gene: TRBJ1-5; CDR3nt: TGTGCCAGCAGGGCTTGGGCCTTTAGCAATCAGCCCCAGCATTTT; CDR3aa: CASRAWAFSNQPQHF
abundance: -; v_gene: TRBV12-3/TRBV12-4; d_gene: TRBD1; j_gene: TRBJ1-2; CDR3nt: TGTGCCAGCAGAGGACAGGGCCACGGCTACACCTTC; CDR3aa: CASRGQGHGYTF
abundance: -; v_gene: TRBV7-8; d_gene: -; j_gene: TRBJ1-5; CDR3nt: TGTGCCAGCAGCTTAATAGGCACTATCAATCAGCCCCAGCATTTT; CDR3aa: CASSLIGTINQPQHF
abundance: -; v_gene: TRBV11-2; d_gene: -; j_gene: TRBJ1-5; CDR3nt: TGTGCCAGCAGCCCCGGTGGGGGGCGTAGCAATCAGCCCCAGCATTTT; CDR3aa: CASSPGGGRSNQPQHF
abundance: -; v_gene: TRBV29-1; d_gene: -; j_gene: TRBJ1-2; CDR3nt: TGCAGCCAAGGTCGGCAGGGTAGCTATGGCTACACCTTC; CDR3aa: CSQGRQGSYGYTF
abundance: many; v_gene: TRBV7-6; d_gene: TRBD1; j_gene: TRBJ2-5; CDR3nt: TGTGCCAGCAGCTTAGGCTTCGGACAGGGGGTCGAGACCCAGTACTTC; CDR3aa: CASSLGFGQGVETQYF
abundance: few; v_gene: TRBV29-1; d_gene: TRBD1; j_gene: TRBJ1-2; CDR3nt: TGCAGTGTTGCGTACGGACAGGGTTATGGCTACACCTTC; CDR3aa: CSVAYGQGYGYTF
abundance: -; v_gene: TRBV19; d_gene: -; j_gene: TRBJ2-7; CDR3nt: TGTGCCAGTAGTATGGCCCTACGAAACTACGAGCAGTACTTC; CDR3aa: CASSMALRNYEQYF
abundance: -; v_gene: TRBV5-4; d_gene: -; j_gene: TRBJ1-6; CDR3nt: TGTGCCAGCAGCTTGGAACCAAAGGGTCGTTCACCCCTCCACTTT; CDR3aa: CASSLEPKGRSPLHF
abundance: -; v_gene: TRBV20-1; d_gene: -; j_gene: TRBJ2-7; CDR3nt: TGCAGTGCTAGCCCCCCGGTCGGCTACGAGCAGTACTTC; CDR3aa: CSASPPVGYEQYF
abundance: -; v_gene: TRBV2; d_gene: TRBD1; j_gene: TRBJ2-7; CDR3nt: TGTGCCATCGAGGCCGGACAGGGGTCTTACGAGCAGTACTTC; CDR3aa: CAIEAGQGSYEQYF